This T cell receptor beta chain was profiled in a study of PD-1 blockade in classical Hodgkin lymphoma. Assay used: immunoSEQ multiplex PCR; TCRdb lists only in-frame clones, some missing. The sample consists of 100,000 or so clones, about 89% of them appearing once. The sample holds one count of this clone. Its cognate antigen is unknown. Study-level findings and limits: Patients starting nivolumab under 1 year after ASCT were excluded.

The CDR3 spans 16 residues. V lost 6 bases to trimming and J lost 10 bases; unmatched junction nucleotides: 15. Germline V lookup: CDR1 LGHNA, CDR2 YNFKEQ. There was relapse after autologous stem cell transplantation in every patient, and there was variation in brentuximab vedotin exposure. Patients' outcomes at their best amounted to complete response, partial response or progressive disease. The clonotype comes from a human donor with classical Hodgkin lymphoma. The chain couples TRBV4-2 to TRBJ2-1; TRBD1 matches at 10 bases. Sequenced here: peripheral blood mononuclear cells (PBMCs), sampled before the second cycle of nivolumab. CDR3 amino acids: CASSPAGTGVFNEQFF. Here the CDR3 DNA reads TGTGCCAGCAGTCCTGCCGGGACAGGGGTGTTCAACGAGCAGTTCTTC.